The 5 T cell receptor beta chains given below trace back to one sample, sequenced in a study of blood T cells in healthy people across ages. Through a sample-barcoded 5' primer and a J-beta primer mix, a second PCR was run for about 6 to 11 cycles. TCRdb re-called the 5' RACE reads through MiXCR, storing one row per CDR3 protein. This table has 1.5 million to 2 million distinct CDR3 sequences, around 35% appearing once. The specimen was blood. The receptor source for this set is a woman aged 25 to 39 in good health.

The CDR3 sequence: CASSFGQLEAFF. The CDR3 DNA reads TGTGCCAGCAGTTTCGGACAGCTTGAAGCTTTCTTT. This chain joins TRBV12-3 or TRBV12-4 and TRBJ1-1, with D possibly being TRBD1 (6 bases). The CDR3 covers 12 residues. The ends were cut back, 3 bases at V and 7 bases at J, with 9 bases in the middle.

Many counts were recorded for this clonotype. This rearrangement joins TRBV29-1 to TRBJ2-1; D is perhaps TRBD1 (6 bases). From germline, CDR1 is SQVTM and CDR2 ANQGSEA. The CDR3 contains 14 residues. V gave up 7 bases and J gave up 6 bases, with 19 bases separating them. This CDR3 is CSAPGQRVGNEQFF. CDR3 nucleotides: TGCAGCGCCCCTGGACAGCGAGTAGGCAATGAGCAGTTCTTC.

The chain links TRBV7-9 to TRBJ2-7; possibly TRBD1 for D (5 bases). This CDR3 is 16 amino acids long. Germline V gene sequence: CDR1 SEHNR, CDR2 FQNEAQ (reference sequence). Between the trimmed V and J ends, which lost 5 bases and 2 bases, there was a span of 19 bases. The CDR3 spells CASSPQGSELAYEQYF. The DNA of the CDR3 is TGTGCCAGCAGCCCTCAGGGATCGGAGCTTGCCTACGAGCAGTACTTC.

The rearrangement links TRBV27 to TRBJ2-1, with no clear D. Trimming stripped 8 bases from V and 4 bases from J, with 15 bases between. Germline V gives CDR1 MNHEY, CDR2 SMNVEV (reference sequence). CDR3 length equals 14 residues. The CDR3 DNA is TGTGCCAGCTCTAAACACGGCAGTTACAATGAGCAGTTCTTC. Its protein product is CASSKHGSYNEQFF.

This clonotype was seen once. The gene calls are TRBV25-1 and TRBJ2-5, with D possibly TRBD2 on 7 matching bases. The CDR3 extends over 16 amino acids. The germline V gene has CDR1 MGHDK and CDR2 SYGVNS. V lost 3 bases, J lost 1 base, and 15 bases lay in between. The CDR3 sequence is CASSDPRGGVQETQYF. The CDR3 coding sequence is TGTGCCAGCAGTGACCCCAGAGGGGGGGTCCAAGAGACCCAGTACTTC. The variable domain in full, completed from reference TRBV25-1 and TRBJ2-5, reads EADIYQTPRYLVIGTGKKITLECSQTMGHDKMYWYQQDPGMELHLIHYSYGVNSTEKGDLSSESTVSRIRTEHFPLTLESARPSHTSQYLCASSDPRGGVQETQYFGPGTRLLVL.